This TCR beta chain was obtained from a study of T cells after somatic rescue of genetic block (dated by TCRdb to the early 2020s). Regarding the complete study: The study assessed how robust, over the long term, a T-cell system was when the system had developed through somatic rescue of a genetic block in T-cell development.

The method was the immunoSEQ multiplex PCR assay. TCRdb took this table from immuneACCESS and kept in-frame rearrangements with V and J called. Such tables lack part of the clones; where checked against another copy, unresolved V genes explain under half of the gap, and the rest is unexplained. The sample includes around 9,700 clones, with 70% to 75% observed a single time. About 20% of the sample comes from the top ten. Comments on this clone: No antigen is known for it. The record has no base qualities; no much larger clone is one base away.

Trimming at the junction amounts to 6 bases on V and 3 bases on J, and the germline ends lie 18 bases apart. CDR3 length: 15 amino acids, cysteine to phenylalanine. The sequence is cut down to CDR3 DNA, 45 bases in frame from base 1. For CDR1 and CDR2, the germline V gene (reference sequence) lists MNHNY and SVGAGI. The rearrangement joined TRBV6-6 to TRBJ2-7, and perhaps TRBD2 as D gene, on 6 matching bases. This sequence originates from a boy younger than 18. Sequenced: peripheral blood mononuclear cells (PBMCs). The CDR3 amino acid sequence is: CASSRAPEGGYEQYF. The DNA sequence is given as TGTGCCAGCAGCCGAGCGCCGGAGGGAGGCTACGAGCAGTACTTC.